Relative to its sample, the clone carrying this T cell receptor beta chain is medium-sized. TCRdb's table, derived via immunoSEQ multiplex PCR, lists solely in-frame clones and lacks some. Of 350,000 to 500,000 clones in the sample, over 75% were seen once. As to treatment: some 19 received Ad26.COV2.S at low or high dose, single or two shots; several received placebo; per-sample allocation not given. Sampling took place 63 days after the first vaccine or placebo injection. The record originates from a study of Ad26.COV2.S vaccination and SARS-CoV-2 variants. The V gene lost 4 bases and the J gene lost 2 bases, with 9 bases spanning the gap. This CDR3 contains 13 residues. Germline CDR1 and CDR2: MNHEY and SVGEGT.

The chain combines TRBV6-2 or TRBV6-3 with TRBJ2-7, with D tentatively TRBD1 (5 bases). This TCR was sampled from a person aged 18 to 59 who received the Ad26.COV2.S COVID-19 vaccine or a placebo. Sequencing was performed on peripheral blood, taken in a trial of Ad26.COV2.S vaccine versus placebo. The CDR3 DNA reads as TGTGCCAGCAGTTCCGACAGTACCTACGAGCAGTACTTC. Translation gives CASSSDSTYEQYF.